These 10 T cell receptor beta chains were all obtained from the same sample, sequenced in a study of blood T cell repertoires in COVID-19. Assay used: immunoSEQ multiplex PCR; TCRdb lists only in-frame clones, some missing. The data hold tens of thousands of clones, with 80% observed a single time. Sequenced sample: peripheral blood. Source of these receptors: a human donor in a cohort sampled during active COVID-19.

The chain has TRBV7-2 and TRBJ1-2, with unresolved D. The CDR3 totals 14 residues. The V and J ends lost 2 bases and 8 bases respectively, with 15 bases between them. The germline CDR1 and CDR2 sequences are SGHTA and FQGNSA. This chain's CDR3 is CASSLPESLYGYTF. The DNA for the CDR3 is TGTGCCAGCAGCTTACCCGAAAGCCTCTACGGCTACACCTTC.

The gene calls are TRBV28 and TRBJ2-7; 7 bases align to TRBD1. V shed 10 bases, J shed 3 bases, and the junction held 15 bases outside the gene matches. This CDR3 is 15 amino acids long. In germline, CDR1 is MDHEN, CDR2 SYDVKM. This CDR3 is CATSMGQKIFYEQYF. CDR3 DNA: TGTGCCACTTCCATGGGACAGAAGATTTTCTACGAGCAGTACTTC.

This chain links TRBV6-6 with TRBJ2-1; D is perhaps TRBD2 (6 bases). The CDR3 is made up of 16 amino acids. CDR1 is MNHNY and CDR2 is SVGAGI in the germline V gene (reference sequence). The V end was cut by 7 bases, the J end by 9 bases, with 25 bases between. The CDR3 loop reads CASITRPGTQGGEQFF. CDR3 DNA: TGTGCCAGCATCACCCGACCGGGGACTCAAGGAGGTGAGCAGTTCTTC.

This chain joins TRBV5-4 and TRBJ2-2; D is undetermined. Germline CDR1 reads SGHNT; CDR2 reads YYREEE (reference sequence). The germline V and J ends were trimmed by 2 bases and 4 bases, with 6 bases remaining between them. The CDR3 covers 13 residues. The CDR3 protein is CASSLTGTGELFF. The CDR3 region has the DNA TGTGCCAGCAGCTTAACCGGCACCGGGGAGCTGTTTTTT. The full variable domain, rest sourced from reference TRBV5-4 and TRBJ2-2, is ETGVTQSPTHLIKTRGQQVTLRCSSQSGHNTVSWYQQALGQGPQFIFQYYREEENGRGNFPPRFSGLQFPNYSSELNVNALELDDSALYLCASSLTGTGELFFGEGSRLTVL.

The genes are TRBV27 and TRBJ2-7, with a tentative D call TRBD2 (5 bases). Germline V gene lookup returns CDR1 MNHEY and CDR2 SMNVEV (reference sequence). V lost 6 bases and J lost 6, with 18 bases in between. This CDR3 is built from 14 residues. CDR3 loop: CASRARVDLFEQYV. As DNA, the CDR3 is TGTGCCAGCAGAGCGCGGGTGGACTTGTTCGAGCAGTACGTC.

This chain links TRBV6-6 with TRBJ1-4; D unresolved. V lost 6 bases and J 8 bases, leaving 19 bases between the germline ends. CDR1 MNHNY and CDR2 SVGAGI come from the germline V gene (reference sequence). This CDR3 spans 15 amino acids. DNA of the CDR3: TGTGCCAGCAGCCCGCGGGAGGGAATTGGCGAAAAACTGTTTTTT. It encodes CASSPREGIGEKLFF.

The CDR3, as DNA: TGTGCCAGCAGCCTGACAGGGCACGGCACTGAAGCTTTCTTT. Protein: CASSLTGHGTEAFF. This chain uses TRBV28 with TRBJ1-1, with 7 bases lining up with TRBD1. The CDR3 spans 14 residues. The germline gives CDR1 MDHEN, CDR2 SYDVKM. V shed 6 bases, J shed 4 bases, and the junction held 8 bases outside the gene matches.

The chain is built from TRBV19 and TRBJ2-1; 14 nucleotides match TRBD2. The CDR3 is made up of 15 amino acids. The ends lost 10 bases at V and 4 bases at J; junction bases unmatched: 6. Germline lookup yields CDR1 LNHDA and CDR2 SQIVND (reference sequence). CDR3 in amino acids: CATTRLAGGYNEQFF. CDR3 bases: TGTGCCACCACTAGACTAGCGGGAGGGTACAATGAGCAGTTCTTC.

This chain links TRBV30 with TRBJ1-5, with D tentatively TRBD1 (6 bases). Germline CDR1 reads GTSNPN; CDR2 reads SVGIG (reference sequence). The length of the CDR3 is 15 residues. V dropped 3 bases and J dropped 0 bases, with 12 bases sitting between them. This CDR3 reads CAWREQGTSNQPQHF. The CDR3 nucleotides are TGTGCCTGGAGGGAACAGGGTACTAGCAATCAGCCCCAGCATTTT.

The chain carries TRBV28 and TRBJ1-6; weak D call: TRBD1 (6 bases). V lost 3 bases and J 4 bases, leaving 10 bases between the germline ends. This CDR3 spans 15 amino acids. The germline V gene has CDR1 MDHEN and CDR2 SYDVKM. This CDR3 reads CASSLNREYNSPLHF. The DNA for the CDR3 is TGTGCCAGCAGTTTGAACAGGGAATATAATTCACCCCTCCACTTT.